These 30 T cell receptor beta chains share one sample of origin, sequenced in a study of OX40 agonist ivuxolimab in advanced cancers. TCRdb keeps only in-frame clones here, not all; method: immunoSEQ multiplex PCR. Counted here are tens of thousands of clones, 70% to 80% occurring once; the ten biggest clones make up 0.95% to 1.5%. The input for sequencing was CD4+ or CD8+ T cells sorted from blood, taken in a trial of the OX40 agonist ivuxolimab. The receptors were gathered from an adult with an advanced solid tumor such as melanoma, head and neck, liver or kidney cancer.

V gene TRBV5-1 combines with J gene TRBJ2-1, with 8 bases fitting TRBD2. V lost 4 bases and J lost 1; bases outside the gene matches: 4. Germline CDR1 and CDR2: SGHRS and YFSETQ. This CDR3 spans 15 amino acids. CDR3 coding DNA: TGCGCCAGCAGCCGAATAGCGGGGTCCTACAATGAGCAGTTCTTC. Its translation: CASSRIAGSYNEQFF.

This clone came up a few times. This sequence joins TRBV27 and TRBJ2-6; D gene unclear. The CDR3 is made up of 16 amino acids. The V gene's germline CDR1 is MNHEY and CDR2 SMNVEV (reference sequence). With 3 bases removed from V and 3 bases from J, the gap between germline ends came to 12 bases. The CDR3 loop is CASSLEGLGGANVLTF. In DNA form, the CDR3 reads TGTGCCAGCAGTTTGGAAGGGCTGGGTGGGGCCAACGTCCTGACTTTC.

This chain joins TRBV20-1 and TRBJ2-4; D is perhaps TRBD1 or TRBD2 (5 bases each). The germline gives CDR1 DFQATT, CDR2 SNEGSKA (reference sequence). Trimming pared 7 bases from V and 6 bases from J, leaving 10 bases between. There are 11 residues in the CDR3. The CDR3 spells CSGGEGNIQYF. CDR3 nucleotide sequence: TGCAGTGGAGGGGAAGGAAACATTCAGTACTTC.

This clone was seen once. This chain links TRBV11-3 with TRBJ2-7, with TRBD2 as a possible D gene (6 bases). V lost 8 bases to trimming and J lost 6 bases, with 14 bases between them. Looked up from germline, CDR1 is SGHNT and CDR2 is YENEEA. CDR3 size: 12 residues. This chain's CDR3 is CASVGSGVEQYF. CDR3 in DNA: TGTGCCAGCGTCGGGAGTGGGGTCGAGCAGTACTTC.

V gene TRBV14 combines with J gene TRBJ2-3, with TRBD2 as a possible D gene (7 bases). Between the trimmed V and J ends, which lost 1 base and 13 bases, there was a span of 15 bases. CDR1 and CDR2 (germline): SGHDN, FVKESK. The CDR3 contains 13 residues. The DNA for the CDR3 is TGTGCCAGCAGCCAAGCGGGGGCGGGAGTTGAGTATTTT. It is translated as CASSQAGAGVEYF. The full variable domain, rest sourced from reference TRBV14 and TRBJ2-3, is EAGVTQFPSHSVIEKGQTVTLRCDPISGHDNLYWYRRVMGKEIKFLLHFVKESKQDESGMPNNRFLAERTGGTYSTLKVQPAELEDSGVYFCASSQAGAGVEYFGPGTRLTVL.

Judged by abundance, this clone is medium-sized. J is TRBJ2-5 and V is TRBV19; perhaps TRBD2 as D (7 bases). The CDR3 spans 16 residues. V was cut by 5 bases and J by 0 bases, with 16 bases left in between. Germline V gene sequence: CDR1 LNHDA, CDR2 SQIVND (reference sequence). CDR3 nucleotides: TGTGCCAGTAGTCCCTGGGGGCGGGGGAACCAAGAGACCCAGTACTTC. Its protein is CASSPWGRGNQETQYF.

The chain uses TRBV5-1 and TRBJ1-1; the D is unclear. The CDR3 is made up of 13 amino acids. Per germline, CDR1 SGHRS and CDR2 YFSETQ. V shed 4 bases and J shed 4 bases, with 11 bases lying between them. The CDR3 region is CASSLGVVTEAFF. CDR3 DNA sequence: TGCGCCAGCAGCCTCGGGGTTGTCACTGAAGCTTTCTTT.

The rearrangement uses TRBV5-1 and TRBJ2-7; 8 positions agree with TRBD1. The V segment lost 4 bases and the J segment 6 bases; nucleotides outside the gene matches: 3. CDR1 is SGHRS, CDR2 YFSETQ, per germline. This CDR3 is 12 amino acids long. The chain's CDR3 is CASSMTGVEQYF. CDR3 bases: TGCGCCAGCAGCATGACAGGGGTCGAGCAGTACTTC.

The chain uses TRBV19 and TRBJ2-7; TRBD2 might be the D (5 bases). V lost 4 bases and J 0 bases, leaving 16 bases between the germline ends. The CDR3 runs to 16 residues. In germline, CDR1 is LNHDA, CDR2 SQIVND (reference sequence). The CDR3 spells CASSNPRAASSYEQYF. In DNA, the CDR3 is TGTGCCAGTAGTAATCCGAGGGCAGCATCCTCCTACGAGCAGTACTTC.

The rearrangement uses TRBV5-8 and TRBJ1-4; D is ambiguous. Germline V gene lookup returns CDR1 SGHTS and CDR2 YDEGEE. The CDR3 has 19 residues. The V gene lost 0 bases and the J gene lost 0 bases, with 18 bases spanning the gap. The CDR3 sequence is CASSLAMGPGLATNEKLFF. The CDR3 nucleotides read TGTGCCAGCAGCTTGGCTATGGGTCCAGGTTTAGCAACTAATGAAAAACTGTTTTTT.

V usage is TRBV7-9 and J usage is TRBJ2-1; D not certain. The CDR3 is 16 amino acids. Trimming shortened V by 1 base and J by 3 bases, and 13 bases separated the two germline ends. In germline, CDR1 is SEHNR, CDR2 FQNEAQ (reference sequence). In DNA form, the CDR3 reads TGTGCCAGCAGCTTAGTTACTGGGCCAGTCTACAATGAGCAGTTCTTC. It yields the protein CASSLVTGPVYNEQFF.

The chain carries TRBV4-1 and TRBJ1-6; possible D gene TRBD1, 5 bases. CDR1 MGHRA and CDR2 YSYEKL come from the germline V gene. The V and J ends lost 4 bases and 10 bases respectively, with 17 bases between them. The CDR3 is made up of 15 amino acids. The CDR3: CASSPMQGFRSPLHF. The CDR3 DNA reads TGCGCCAGCAGCCCGATGCAGGGTTTCAGATCACCCCTCCACTTT.

CDR3: CASSVWRETYEQYF. The CDR3 bases are TGCGCCAGCAGTGTGTGGCGGGAGACTTACGAGCAGTACTTC. V is TRBV10-1 and J is TRBJ2-7, with TRBD2 matching 7 bases. Trimming took 4 bases from V and 4 from J; bases not matched to a gene: 7. The V gene's germline CDR1 is WNHNN and CDR2 SYGVQD (reference sequence). This CDR3 comprises 14 residues.

The genes are TRBV4-1 and TRBJ1-4; no clear D gene. Between the trimmed V and J ends, which lost 4 bases and 4 bases, there was a span of 16 bases. The germline gives CDR1 MGHRA, CDR2 YSYEKL. CDR3 length: 16 amino acids. CDR3 sequence reads: CASSPPLSSRNEKLFF. In DNA form, the CDR3 reads TGCGCCAGCAGCCCCCCTCTCAGTTCCCGTAATGAAAAACTGTTTTTT.

The J gene is TRBJ1-5, the V gene TRBV5-6; TRBD1 aligns across 8 bases. Losses at the gene ends were 2 bases for V and 7 bases for J; bases not matched to a gene: 8. CDR3 length equals 15 residues. Germline CDR1 SGHDT, CDR2 YYEEEE. CDR3 sequence reads: CASSFRQGMGQPQHF. DNA for the CDR3: TGTGCCAGCAGCTTTCGACAGGGGATGGGACAGCCCCAGCATTTT.

The rearrangement uses TRBV19 and TRBJ1-5; D may be TRBD1 (5 bases). Germline lookup yields CDR1 LNHDA and CDR2 SQIVND (reference sequence). V lost 5 bases to trimming and J lost 4 bases, with 21 bases between them. This CDR3 has 17 amino acids. CDR3 protein: CASSYSTYRDGNQPQHF. In DNA, the CDR3 is TGTGCCAGTAGTTATAGCACCTACCGGGACGGAAATCAGCCCCAGCATTTT.

The CDR3 DNA sequence: TGTGCCAGCAGCCTCGGACTCCTGAACACCGGGGAGCTGTTTTTT. The encoded protein is CASSLGLLNTGELFF. The chain is built from TRBV11-3 and TRBJ2-2; TRBD2 might be the D (5 bases). The CDR3 spans 15 residues. In germline, CDR1 is SGHNT, CDR2 YENEEA. V lost 5 bases and J 1 base, leaving 11 bases between the germline ends.

The chain has TRBV7-3 and TRBJ2-5, with a weak D call TRBD2 (6 bases). V dropped 4 bases and J dropped 5 bases, with 11 bases sitting between them. Germline-derived CDR1 and CDR2 are SGHTA and FQGTGA. The CDR3 has 13 amino acids. The CDR3 here is CASSWRGRETQYF. The CDR3 region has the DNA TGTGCCAGCAGCTGGAGGGGCCGGGAGACCCAGTACTTC.

This clone was found a few times. This chain joins TRBV11-2 and TRBJ2-7; the D is unclear. Trimming removed 2 bases from V and 3 bases from J, with 11 bases in between. Looked up from germline, CDR1 is SGHAT and CDR2 is FQNNGV. The CDR3 is made up of 14 amino acids. The CDR3 region is CASSLTFPRYEQYF. DNA of the CDR3: TGTGCCAGCAGCTTAACGTTCCCCCGCTACGAGCAGTACTTC.

This chain joins TRBV7-9 and TRBJ2-7; D unclear. V was clipped by 8 bases and J by 4 bases, with 15 bases between them. The CDR3 has 13 amino acids. The germline CDR1 and CDR2 sequences are SEHNR and FQNEAQ (reference sequence). The CDR3, as DNA: TGTGCCAGCTCCCAGGACCCCGTTTACGAGCAGTACTTC. Protein sequence: CASSQDPVYEQYF.

The chain carries TRBV7-9 and TRBJ2-1; D might be TRBD2 (5 bases). This CDR3 has 16 residues. The V and J ends lost 5 bases and 2 bases respectively, with 16 bases between them. Germline values: CDR1 SEHNR, CDR2 FQNEAQ (reference sequence). The CDR3 is CASSPSSGTPYNEQFF. The CDR3 region has the DNA TGTGCCAGCAGCCCTTCGAGCGGTACTCCCTACAATGAGCAGTTCTTC.

This clone occurred once. V is TRBV5-4 and J is TRBJ1-1; TRBD1 matches at 9 bases. The CDR3 totals 15 residues. With 7 bases clipped from V and 0 bases from J, the junction kept 7 bases outside the gene matches. Germline lookup yields CDR1 SGHNT and CDR2 YYREEE (reference sequence). In DNA, the CDR3 is TGTGCCAGCGGCGGACAGGGGCCTATGAACACTGAAGCTTTCTTT. Translating gives CASGGQGPMNTEAFF.

The rearrangement links TRBV6-6 to TRBJ2-1; TRBD1 might be the D (6 bases). This CDR3 is built from 16 residues. In germline, CDR1 is MNHNY, CDR2 SVGAGI (reference sequence). V lost 6 bases, J lost 5 bases, and 20 bases lay in between. Here the CDR3 reads CASRISQGTRHNEQFF. The CDR3 DNA follows: TGTGCCAGCAGGATATCACAGGGTACGAGACACAATGAGCAGTTCTTC.

This chain joins TRBV28 and TRBJ2-7; 7 bases are a match to TRBD2. With 7 bases clipped from V and 3 bases from J, the junction kept 12 bases outside the gene matches. The CDR3 length is 15 residues. The V gene's germline CDR1 is MDHEN and CDR2 SYDVKM. CDR3 sequence (DNA): TGTGCCAGCATCACCGGGGCGGGGGTTCGCTACGAGCAGTACTTC. It encodes CASITGAGVRYEQYF.

This clone was detected once. V usage is TRBV19 and J usage is TRBJ2-5; D gene uncertain. Between the trimmed V and J ends, which lost 1 base and 6 bases, there was a span of 12 bases. This CDR3 region has 14 residues. Germline CDR1 is LNHDA and CDR2 is SQIVND (reference sequence). CDR3 amino acids: CASSIGPPMKTQYF. In DNA form, the CDR3 reads TGTGCCAGTAGTATAGGGCCCCCAATGAAGACCCAGTACTTC.

This clone was seen a single time. V gene TRBV7-2 combines with J gene TRBJ1-3; D is perhaps TRBD1 (5 bases). The germline gives CDR1 SGHTA, CDR2 FQGNSA. V lost 5 bases, J lost 0 bases, and 11 bases lay in between. This CDR3 comprises 15 residues. The CDR3 bases are TGTGCCAGCAGCAGGGGACTGATCTCTGGAAACACCATATATTTT. It specifies CASSRGLISGNTIYF. The complete variable domain, with remaining parts taken from reference TRBV7-2 and TRBJ1-3, reads GAGVSQSPSNKVTEKGKDVELRCDPISGHTALYWYRQSLGQGLEFLIYFQGNSAPDKSGLPSDRFSAERTGGSVSTLTIQRTQQEDSAVYLCASSRGLISGNTIYFGEGSWLTVV.

This chain connects TRBV29-1 to TRBJ1-2; perhaps TRBD1 as D (5 bases). The germline V gene has CDR1 SQVTM and CDR2 ANQGSEA. Trimming took off 4 bases at V and 7 bases at J, with 16 bases between the two ends. The CDR3 runs to 13 residues. The CDR3 DNA sequence: TGCAGCGTTGGGAGAGGCAGGGAGAGTGGCTACACCTTC. It encodes CSVGRGRESGYTF.

The chain employs TRBV4-1 and TRBJ2-5; TRBD1 might be the D (7 bases). This CDR3 comprises 17 residues. The germline gives CDR1 MGHRA, CDR2 YSYEKL. Between the trimmed V and J ends, which lost 2 bases and 2 bases, there was a span of 18 bases. The CDR3 region is CASSQKPGGSPQETQYF. The CDR3 DNA is TGCGCCAGCAGCCAAAAGCCAGGGGGGTCTCCACAAGAGACCCAGTACTTC.

This clone was counted a single time. The chain uses TRBV14 and TRBJ1-2; D may be TRBD1 (6 bases). The CDR3 is made up of 14 amino acids. Germline assignment: CDR1 SGHDN and CDR2 FVKESK. V shed 1 base and J shed 4 bases, with 10 bases lying between them. CDR3 in amino acids: CASSQVRGSYGYTF. CDR3 bases: TGTGCCAGCAGCCAAGTCAGGGGAAGCTATGGCTACACCTTC.

This clone has only a few counts. This chain links TRBV10-3 with TRBJ2-3, with D possibly matching TRBD1 (5 bases). CDR3 length: 11 residues. Germline assignment: CDR1 ENHRY and CDR2 SYGVKD. Trimming took 10 bases from V and 5 from J, leaving 10 bases between them. The CDR3 sequence: CASNQGDTQYF. The CDR3 DNA reads TGTGCCAGCAACCAGGGAGATACGCAGTATTTT.